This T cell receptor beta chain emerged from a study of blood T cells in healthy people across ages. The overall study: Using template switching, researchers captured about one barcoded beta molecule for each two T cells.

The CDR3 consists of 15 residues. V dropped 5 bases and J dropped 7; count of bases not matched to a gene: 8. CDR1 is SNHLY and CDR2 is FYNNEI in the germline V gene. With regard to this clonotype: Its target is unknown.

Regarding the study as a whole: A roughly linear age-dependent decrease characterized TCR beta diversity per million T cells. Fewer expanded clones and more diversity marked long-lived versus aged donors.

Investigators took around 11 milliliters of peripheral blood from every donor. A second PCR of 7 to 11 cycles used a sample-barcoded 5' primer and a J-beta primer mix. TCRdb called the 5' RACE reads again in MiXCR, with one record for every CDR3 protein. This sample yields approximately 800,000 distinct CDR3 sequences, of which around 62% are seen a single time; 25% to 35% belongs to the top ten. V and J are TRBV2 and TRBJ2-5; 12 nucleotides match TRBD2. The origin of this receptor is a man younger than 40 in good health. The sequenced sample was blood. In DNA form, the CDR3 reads TGTGCCAGCAGTACTGCTAGCGGGGGGGACCTGACCCAGTACTTC. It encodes CASSTASGGDLTQYF.